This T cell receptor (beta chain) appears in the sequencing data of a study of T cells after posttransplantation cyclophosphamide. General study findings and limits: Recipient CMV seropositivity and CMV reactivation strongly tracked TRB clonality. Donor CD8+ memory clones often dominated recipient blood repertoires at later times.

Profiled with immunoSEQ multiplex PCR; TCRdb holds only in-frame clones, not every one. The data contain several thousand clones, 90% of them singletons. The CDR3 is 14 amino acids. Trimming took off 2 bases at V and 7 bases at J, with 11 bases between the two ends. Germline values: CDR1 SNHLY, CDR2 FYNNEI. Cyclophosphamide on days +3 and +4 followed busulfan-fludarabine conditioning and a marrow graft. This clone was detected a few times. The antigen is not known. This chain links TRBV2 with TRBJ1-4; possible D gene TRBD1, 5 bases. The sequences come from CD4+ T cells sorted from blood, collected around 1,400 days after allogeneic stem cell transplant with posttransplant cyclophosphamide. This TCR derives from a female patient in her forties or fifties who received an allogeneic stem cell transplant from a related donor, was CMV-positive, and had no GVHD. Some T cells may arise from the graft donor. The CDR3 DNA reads TGTGCCAGCAGTGAACACACCGGGGGTGAAAAACTGTTTTTT. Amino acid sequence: CASSEHTGGEKLFF.